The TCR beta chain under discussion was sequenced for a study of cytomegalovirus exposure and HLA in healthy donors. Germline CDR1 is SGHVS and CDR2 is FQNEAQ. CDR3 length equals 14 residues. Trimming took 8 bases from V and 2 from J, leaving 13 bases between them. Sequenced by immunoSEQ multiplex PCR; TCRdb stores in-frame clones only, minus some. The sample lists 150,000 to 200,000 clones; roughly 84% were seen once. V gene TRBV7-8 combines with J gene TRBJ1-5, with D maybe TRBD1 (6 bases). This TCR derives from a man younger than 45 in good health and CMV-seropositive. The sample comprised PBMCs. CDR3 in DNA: TGTGCCAGCTCCGGGGGGCGCGGCAATCAGCCCCAGCATTTT. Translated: CASSGGRGNQPQHF.